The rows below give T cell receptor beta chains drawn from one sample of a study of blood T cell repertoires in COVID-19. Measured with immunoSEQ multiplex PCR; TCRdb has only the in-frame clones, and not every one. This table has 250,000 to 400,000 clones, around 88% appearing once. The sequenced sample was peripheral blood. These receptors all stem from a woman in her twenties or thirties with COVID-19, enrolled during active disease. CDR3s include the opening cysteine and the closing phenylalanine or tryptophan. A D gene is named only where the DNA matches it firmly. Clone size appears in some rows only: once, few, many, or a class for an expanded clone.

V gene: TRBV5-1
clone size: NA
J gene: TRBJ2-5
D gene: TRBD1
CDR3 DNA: TGCGCCAGCAGCTTGGTGGCAGGGGGCGAAGAGACCCAGTACTTC
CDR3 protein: CASSLVAGGEETQYF

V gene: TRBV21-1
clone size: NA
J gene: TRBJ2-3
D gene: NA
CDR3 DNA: TGTGCCACCCTACAGGTTAGGGTTGTCACAGATACGCAGTATTTT
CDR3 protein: CATLQVRVVTDTQYF

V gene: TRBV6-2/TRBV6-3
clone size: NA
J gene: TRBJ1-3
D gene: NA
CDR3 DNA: TGTGCCAGCAGCCCCGGTGGAAACACCATATATTTT
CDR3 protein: CASSPGGNTIYF

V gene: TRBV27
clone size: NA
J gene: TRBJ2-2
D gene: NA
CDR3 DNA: TGTGCCAGCAGTTTTCTAGCGAACACCGGGGAGCTGTTTTTT
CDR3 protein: CASSFLANTGELFF

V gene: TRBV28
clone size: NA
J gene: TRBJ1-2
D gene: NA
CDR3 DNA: TGTGCCAGCAGGCAACCCTCTACAGGGAAGGGGAGATATGGCTACACCTTC
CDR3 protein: CASRQPSTGKGRYGYTF

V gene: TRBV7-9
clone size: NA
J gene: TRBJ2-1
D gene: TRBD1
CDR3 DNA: TGTGCCAGCAGCCCAGGACAGGGAATGAATGAGCAGTTCTTC
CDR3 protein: CASSPGQGMNEQFF

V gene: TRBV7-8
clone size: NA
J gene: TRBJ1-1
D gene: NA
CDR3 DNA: TGTGCCAGCAGCTTTACAGGAGACTGGTTCACTGAAGCTTTCTTT
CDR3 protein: CASSFTGDWFTEAFF

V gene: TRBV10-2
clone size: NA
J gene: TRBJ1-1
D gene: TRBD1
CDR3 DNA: TGCGCCAGCAGTGGACAGGGGGCTTCTGAAGCTTTCTTT
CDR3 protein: CASSGQGASEAFF

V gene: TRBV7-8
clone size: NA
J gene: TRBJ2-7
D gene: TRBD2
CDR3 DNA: TGTGCCAGCAGTCCTTGGGTTTTAGCGGGGGCCTCGATCTTC
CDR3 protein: CASSPWVLAGASIF

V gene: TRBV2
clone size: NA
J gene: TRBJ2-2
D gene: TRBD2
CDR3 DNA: TGTGCCAGCAGGAGCGGGGGGGCAGGTGGGGAGCTGTTTTTT
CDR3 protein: CASRSGGAGGELFF

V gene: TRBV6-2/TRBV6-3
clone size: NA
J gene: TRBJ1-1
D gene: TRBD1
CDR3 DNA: TGTGCCAGCAGTAGGGGACAGATCATGAACACTGAAGCTTTCTTT
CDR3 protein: CASSRGQIMNTEAFF

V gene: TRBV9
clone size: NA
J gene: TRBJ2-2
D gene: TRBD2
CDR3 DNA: TGTGCCAGCAGCGCAGGAGCGGGGGGGCTCACCGGGGAGCTGTTTTTT
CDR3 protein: CASSAGAGGLTGELFF

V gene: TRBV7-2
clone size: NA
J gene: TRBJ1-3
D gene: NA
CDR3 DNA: TGTGCCAGCAGCAACGGGGGGGCCCTTCGCTCTGGAAACACCATATATTTT
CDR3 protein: CASSNGGALRSGNTIYF

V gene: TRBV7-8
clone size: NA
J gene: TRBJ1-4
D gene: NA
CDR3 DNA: TGTGCCAGCGGCCGCTCAACTAATGAAAAACTGTTTTTT
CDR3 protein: CASGRSTNEKLFF

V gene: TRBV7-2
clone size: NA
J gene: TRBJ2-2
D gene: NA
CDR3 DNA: TGTGCCAGCAGCTTAGGAAGAGGCGCCTCGGTACCCGGGGAGCTGTTTTTT
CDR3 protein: CASSLGRGASVPGELFF

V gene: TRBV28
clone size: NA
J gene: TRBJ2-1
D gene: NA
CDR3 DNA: TGTGCCATCGGCTCACTAGGTAGGACCTACAATGAGCAGTTCTTC
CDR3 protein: CAIGSLGRTYNEQFF

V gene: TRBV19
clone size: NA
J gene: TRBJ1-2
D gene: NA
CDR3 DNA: TGTGCCAGTAGCCCGACAGCTATCGATGGCTACACCTTC
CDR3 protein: CASSPTAIDGYTF

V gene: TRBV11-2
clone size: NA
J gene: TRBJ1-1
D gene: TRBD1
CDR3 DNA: TGTGCCAGCAGCACACAGGGGGCCGACACTGAAGCTTTCTTT
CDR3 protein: CASSTQGADTEAFF

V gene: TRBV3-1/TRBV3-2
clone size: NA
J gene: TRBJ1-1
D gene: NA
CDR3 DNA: TGTGCCAGCAGCCAACAGGGTCCCACTGAAGCTTTCTTT
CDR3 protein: CASSQQGPTEAFF

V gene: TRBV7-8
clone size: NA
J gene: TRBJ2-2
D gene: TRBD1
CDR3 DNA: TGTGCCAGCAGCCAGCGGGGACAGGGGTCCACTAGCCTGTTTTTT
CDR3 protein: CASSQRGQGSTSLFF

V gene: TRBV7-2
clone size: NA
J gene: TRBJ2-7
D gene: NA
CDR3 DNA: TGTGCCAGCAGCTTCAGGGCCTCGGACGAGCAGTACTTC
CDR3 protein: CASSFRASDEQYF

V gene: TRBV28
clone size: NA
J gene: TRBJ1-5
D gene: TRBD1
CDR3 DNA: TGTGCCAGCACCTCGACAGGGGCTCATCAGCCCCAGCATTTT
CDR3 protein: CASTSTGAHQPQHF

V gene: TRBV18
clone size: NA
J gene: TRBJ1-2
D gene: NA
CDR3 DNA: TGTGCCAGCTCACACAATAACTATGGCTACACCTTC
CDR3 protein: CASSHNNYGYTF

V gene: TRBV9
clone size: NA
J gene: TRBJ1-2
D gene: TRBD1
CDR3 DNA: TGTGCCAGCAGCGATGGAGGGGGCGATGGCTACACCTTC
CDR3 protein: CASSDGGGDGYTF

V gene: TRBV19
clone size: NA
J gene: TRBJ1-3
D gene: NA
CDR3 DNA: TGTGCCAGTAGTATATTGTTCGGAGGGCCAGGTTCTGGAAACACCATATATTTT
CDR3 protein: CASSILFGGPGSGNTIYF

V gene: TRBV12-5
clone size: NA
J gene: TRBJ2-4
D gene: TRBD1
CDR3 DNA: TGTGCTAGTGGCCTTGGACCTAAGGCGGACAGGGGGCGATCGGCCAAAAACATTCAGTACTTC
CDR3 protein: CASGLGPKADRGRSAKNIQYF

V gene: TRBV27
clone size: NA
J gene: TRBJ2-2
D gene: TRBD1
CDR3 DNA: TGTGCCAGCAGTTTACGGGACAGTAACACCGGGGAGCTGTTTTTT
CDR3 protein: CASSLRDSNTGELFF

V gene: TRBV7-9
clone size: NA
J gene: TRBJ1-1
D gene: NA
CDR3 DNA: TGTGCCAGCAGCCAGGGAGGAGGGAACACTGAAGCTTTCTTT
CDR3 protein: CASSQGGGNTEAFF

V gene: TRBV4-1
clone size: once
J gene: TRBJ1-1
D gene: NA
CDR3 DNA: TGCGCCAGCAGCCGGTTAGCAGGGCCCATGAACACTGAAGCTTTCTTT
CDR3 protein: CASSRLAGPMNTEAFF

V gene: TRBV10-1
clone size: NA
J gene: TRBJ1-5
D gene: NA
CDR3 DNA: TGCGCCAGCAGTGAAGGTCGGAGGGGCAATCAGCCCCAGCATTTT
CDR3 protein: CASSEGRRGNQPQHF

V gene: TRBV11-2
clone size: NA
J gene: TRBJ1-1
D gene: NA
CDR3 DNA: TGTGCCAGGACAGAGCGGGTGGGGGAAGCTTTCTTT
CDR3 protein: CARTERVGEAFF

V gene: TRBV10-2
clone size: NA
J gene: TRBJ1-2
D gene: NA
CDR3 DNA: TGCGCCAGCAGTGAGGAGGGATCCAACTATGGCTACACCTTC
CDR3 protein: CASSEEGSNYGYTF

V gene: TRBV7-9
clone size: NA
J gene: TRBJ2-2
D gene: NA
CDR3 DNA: TGTGCCAGCAGCCCTGCGGGGGCGGGCACCGGGGAGCTGTTTTTT
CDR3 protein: CASSPAGAGTGELFF

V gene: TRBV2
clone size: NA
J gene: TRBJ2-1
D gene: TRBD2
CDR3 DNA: TGTGCCAGCAGTGAAGCGCTGAGGCGGGGGGGCCACAATGAGCAGTTCTTC
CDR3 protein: CASSEALRRGGHNEQFF

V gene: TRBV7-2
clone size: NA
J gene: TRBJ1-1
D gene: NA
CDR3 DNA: TGTGCCAGCAGCCAGACACGTGAAGCTTTCTTT
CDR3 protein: CASSQTREAFF

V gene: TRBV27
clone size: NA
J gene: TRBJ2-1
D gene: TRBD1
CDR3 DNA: TGTGCCAGCAGACCCGACAGGGCTGCCGACAATGAGCAGTTCTTC
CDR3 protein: CASRPDRAADNEQFF

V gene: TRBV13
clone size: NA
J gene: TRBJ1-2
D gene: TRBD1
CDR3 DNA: TGTGCCAGCAGTTCCCCCGACGAGACACAGGGGGTAGGGGGCTACACCTTC
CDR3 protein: CASSSPDETQGVGGYTF

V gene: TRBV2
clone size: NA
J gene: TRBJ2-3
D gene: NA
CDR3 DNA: TGTGCCAGCAGTGGCCTAGCCGTGGCAGATACGCAGTATTTT
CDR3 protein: CASSGLAVADTQYF

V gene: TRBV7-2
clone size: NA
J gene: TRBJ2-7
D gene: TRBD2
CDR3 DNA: TGTGCCAGCAGTTGGGGGGGTTACGAGCAGTACTTC
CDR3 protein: CASSWGGYEQYF

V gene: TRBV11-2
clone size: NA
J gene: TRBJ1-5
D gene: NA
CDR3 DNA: TGTGCCAGCAGCGAGTCTCTCAATCAGCCCCAGCATTTT
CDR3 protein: CASSESLNQPQHF

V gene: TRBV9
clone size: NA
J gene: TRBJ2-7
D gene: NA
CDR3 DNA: TGTGCCAGCCATACTTACGAGCAGTACTTC
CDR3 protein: CASHTYEQYF

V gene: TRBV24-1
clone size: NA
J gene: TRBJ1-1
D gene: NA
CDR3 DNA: TGTGCCACCAGTGATGCGGAGCGCACTGAAGCTTTCTTT
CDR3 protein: CATSDAERTEAFF

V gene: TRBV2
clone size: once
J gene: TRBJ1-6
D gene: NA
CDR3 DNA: TGTGCCAGCAGTGATATCCCCAATTCACCCCTCCACTTT
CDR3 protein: CASSDIPNSPLHF

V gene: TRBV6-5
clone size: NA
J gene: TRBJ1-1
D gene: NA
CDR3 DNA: TGTGCCAGCGGGGGGGCCCTTAGAGCTACTGAAGCTTTCTTT
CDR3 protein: CASGGALRATEAFF

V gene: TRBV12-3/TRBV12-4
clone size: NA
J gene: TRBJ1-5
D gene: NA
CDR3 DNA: TGTGCCAGCAGTCGACAGCCCAATCAGCCCCAGCATTTT
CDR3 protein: CASSRQPNQPQHF

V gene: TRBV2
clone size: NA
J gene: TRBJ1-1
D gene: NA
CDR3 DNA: TGTGCCAGCAGTGAAAGACTGAAGAACACTGAAGCTTTCTTT
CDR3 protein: CASSERLKNTEAFF

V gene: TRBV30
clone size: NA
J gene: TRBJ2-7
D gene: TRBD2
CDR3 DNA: TGTGCCTGGACGGTAGCGGGGGGAGACGAGCAGTACTTC
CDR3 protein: CAWTVAGGDEQYF

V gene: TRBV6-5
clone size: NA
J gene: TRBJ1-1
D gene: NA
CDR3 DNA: TGTGCCAGCCGGGGTTTCCCCCCCATGAACACTGAAGCTTTCTTT
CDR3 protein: CASRGFPPMNTEAFF

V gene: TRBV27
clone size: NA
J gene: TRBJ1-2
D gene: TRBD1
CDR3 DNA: TGTGCCAGCAGTCGATGGCCCGTCGAAGGGGGCAGGCATGGCTACACCTTC
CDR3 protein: CASSRWPVEGGRHGYTF

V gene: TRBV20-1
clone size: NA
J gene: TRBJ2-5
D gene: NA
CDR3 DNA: TGCAGGGACAATAATCAGGAGACCCAGTACTTC
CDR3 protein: CRDNNQETQYF

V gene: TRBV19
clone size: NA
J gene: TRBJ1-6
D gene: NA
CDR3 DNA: TGTGCCAGTAGTAACCCTTCCGGACTGGACTATAATTCACCCCTCCACTTT
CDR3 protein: CASSNPSGLDYNSPLHF

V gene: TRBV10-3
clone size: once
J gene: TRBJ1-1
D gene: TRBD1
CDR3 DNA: TGTGCCATCAGTGAGTGGGACAGGGTCAGCATGAACACTGAAGCTTTCTTT
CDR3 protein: CAISEWDRVSMNTEAFF

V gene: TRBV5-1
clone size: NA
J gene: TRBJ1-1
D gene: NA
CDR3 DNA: TGCGCCAGCAGCTTGGTAGGCAGAGGGACTGAAGCTTTCTTT
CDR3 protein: CASSLVGRGTEAFF

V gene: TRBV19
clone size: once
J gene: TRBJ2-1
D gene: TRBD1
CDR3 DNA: TGTGCCAGTAGGCAGGGGGCGCGGGATGAGCAGTTCTTC
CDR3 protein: CASRQGARDEQFF